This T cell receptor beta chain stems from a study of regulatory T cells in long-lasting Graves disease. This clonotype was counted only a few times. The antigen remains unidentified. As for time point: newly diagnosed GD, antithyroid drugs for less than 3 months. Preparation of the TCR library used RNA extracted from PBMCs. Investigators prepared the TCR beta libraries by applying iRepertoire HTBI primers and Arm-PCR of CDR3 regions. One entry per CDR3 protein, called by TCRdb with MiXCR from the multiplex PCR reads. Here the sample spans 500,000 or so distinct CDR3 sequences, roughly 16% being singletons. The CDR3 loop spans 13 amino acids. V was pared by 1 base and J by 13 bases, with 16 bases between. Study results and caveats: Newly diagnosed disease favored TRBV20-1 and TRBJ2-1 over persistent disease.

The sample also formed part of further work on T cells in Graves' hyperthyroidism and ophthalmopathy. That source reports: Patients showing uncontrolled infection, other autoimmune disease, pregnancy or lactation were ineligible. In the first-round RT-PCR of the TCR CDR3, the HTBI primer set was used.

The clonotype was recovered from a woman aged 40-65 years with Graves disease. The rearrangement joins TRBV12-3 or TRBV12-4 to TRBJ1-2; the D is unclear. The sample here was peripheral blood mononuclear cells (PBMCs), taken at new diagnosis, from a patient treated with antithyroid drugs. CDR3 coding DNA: TGTGCCAGCAGTTTAGAGGTCCTCCACGGACCCACCTTC. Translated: CASSLEVLHGPTF.